This TCR beta chain was observed in a study of T cells in Graves' hyperthyroidism and ophthalmopathy. PBMCs stemmed from around 10 ml fresh peripheral blood. The sample holds many counts of this clonotype. TCR beta CDR3 regions were amplified from RNA. Researchers ran a first-round RT-PCR on the TCR CDR3 using the HTBI primer set. TCRdb re-analysed the multiplex PCR reads in MiXCR, keeping a single row per CDR3 protein. The table includes 620,000 or so distinct CDR3 sequences, around 13% detected once. Germline values: CDR1 SGHTA, CDR2 FQGTGA. V was shortened by 2 bases and J by 5 bases, with 6 bases between the two germline ends. This CDR3 is 13 amino acids long.

This sequence originates from a woman between 45 and 65 years old with Graves' ophthalmopathy. Sequenced sample: blood. The chain uses TRBV7-3 and TRBJ2-2; no definite D call. The CDR3 region is CASSLAVTGELFF. CDR3 coding DNA: TGTGCCAGCAGCTTAGCGGTTACCGGGGAGCTGTTTTTT.